The clone carrying this TCR beta chain was recorded a few times. These data originate in a study of blood T cell repertoires in COVID-19. Study-level background: COVID-19 samples from acute and convalescent phases originated in the United States, Italy and Spain. Nucleic acid was either cDNA or gDNA, and it came from T cells, B-cell-depleted T cells, or PBMCs.

In the authors' methods: How many nucleated cells were present was estimated from reference gene primer amplification. The protocol was immunoSEQ multiplex PCR, while the TCRdb copy is restricted to in-frame clones and leaves out a portion. The V and J calls and clone size come from that table; D and trimming were worked out from the DNA. The table shows tens of thousands of clones, with about 82% occurring only once. This CDR3 spans 16 amino acids. From germline, CDR1 is LGHDT and CDR2 YNNKEL (reference sequence). V lost 0 bases, J lost 8 bases, and 10 bases stayed unmatched. This sequence joins TRBV3-1 (or the pseudogene TRBV3-2) and TRBJ1-2; 9 bases are a match to TRBD1. Input material: peripheral blood. The sequence was collected from a woman aged 80 or older in a cohort sampled during active or convalescent COVID-19. CDR3 region: CASSQEGTGPINGYTF. DNA for the CDR3: TGTGCCAGCAGCCAAGAGGGGACAGGGCCCATCAACGGCTACACCTTC.